This T cell receptor beta chain came from a study of blood T cell repertoires in COVID-19. Overall study context: COVID-19 samples from acute and convalescent phases originated in the United States, Italy and Spain. Sources were T cells, B-cell-depleted T cells, or PBMCs; the material itself was cDNA or gDNA.

As handled by the study authors: Reference gene primer amplification in the assay estimated nucleated cell counts. Profiled with immunoSEQ multiplex PCR; TCRdb holds only in-frame clones, not every one. V and J calls and clone size are given by that table; D and trimming were obtained from the DNA. The table includes over 85,000 clones, 85% to 90% detected once. The sequence was collected from an older woman with acute or convalescent COVID-19. What was sequenced was peripheral blood.

For the CDR3, the DNA is TGTGCCAGTACTTTCGAGGGGAACACTGAAGCTTTCTTT. It yields the protein CASTFEGNTEAFF. This chain links TRBV19 with TRBJ1-1; D gene uncertain. Germline assignment: CDR1 LNHDA and CDR2 SQIVND (reference sequence). Trimming pared 7 bases from V and 1 base from J, leaving 10 bases between. The CDR3 length is 13 residues.